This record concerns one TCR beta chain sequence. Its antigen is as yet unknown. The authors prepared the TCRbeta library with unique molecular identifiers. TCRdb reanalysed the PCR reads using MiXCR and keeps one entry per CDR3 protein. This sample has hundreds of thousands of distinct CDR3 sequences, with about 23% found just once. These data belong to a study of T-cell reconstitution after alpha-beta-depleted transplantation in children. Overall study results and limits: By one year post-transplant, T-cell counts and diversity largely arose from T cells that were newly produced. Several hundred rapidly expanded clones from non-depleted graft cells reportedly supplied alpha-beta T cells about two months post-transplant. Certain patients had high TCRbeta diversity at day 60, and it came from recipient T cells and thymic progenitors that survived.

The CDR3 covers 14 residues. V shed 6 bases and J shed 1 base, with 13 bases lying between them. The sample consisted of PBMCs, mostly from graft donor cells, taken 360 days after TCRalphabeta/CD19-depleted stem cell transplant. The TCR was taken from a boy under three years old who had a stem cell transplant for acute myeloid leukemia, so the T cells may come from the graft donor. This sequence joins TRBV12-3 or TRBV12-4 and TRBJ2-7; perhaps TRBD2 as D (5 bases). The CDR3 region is CASSYAGASYEQYF. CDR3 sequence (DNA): TGTGCCAGCAGCTACGCGGGTGCGTCCTACGAGCAGTACTTC.